This T cell receptor (beta chain) was sequenced for a study of T cell clonality in common variable immunodeficiency (dated by TCRdb to between 2014 and 2017). For sequencing input, CVID and control samples contributed equivalent amounts of genomic DNA. For every sample, a 60 bp segment covering the rearranged TCRbeta CDR3 region was amplified and then sequenced. The immunoSEQ assay, a bias-corrected multiplex PCR combined with high-throughput sequencing, was used for TCRbeta amplification. The authors' pipeline ran thus. Every unique nucleotide sequence was considered a clone and was annotated with V, D and J genes, copy number and frequency. Sequences were labeled productive if in frame, and non-productive if out of frame or containing stop codons. Clonality was calculated from Shannon's entropy as previously described. The predicted amino acid sequences of productive clones were used to derive the mean CDR3 Kyte-Doolittle hydropathy. Scaled V gene usage was hierarchically clustered using Manhattan distance and complete linkage with the R hclust function. Sharing of clones by CDR3 amino acid sequence was evaluated by resampling 12 repertoires per group over 100 rounds. Repertoires were searched for approximately 70 published EBV-specific and around 240 published CMV-specific TCRbeta sequences. After two CVID samples that produced fewer than 10,000 sequences were dropped from the analysis, 35 to 50 CVID repertoires remained. TCRdb took over this immuneACCESS table, retaining in-frame rearrangements with V and J assigned. Such tables are incomplete; in checked studies, under half of the missing clones stem from an unresolved V gene, and the remainder is unexplained. V, J and clone size are taken as reported in that table, and D and trimming were inferred from the DNA itself. In this sample the table shows roughly 38,000 clones, and no singletons are among them. Together, the top ten hold less than 3% of the sample.

This clone appeared many times. The antigen it binds to is not known. Predominantly Caucasian heritage was noted among both the CVID patients and the healthy controls. From each donor, roughly 4.5 to 8 ml of heparinized peripheral whole blood was collected. Genomic DNA from adults with common variable immune deficiency (CVID) and from healthy adult controls was used for sequencing of TCRbeta CDR3 repertoires. The control group comprised some 22 healthy adult volunteers, roughly 12 female and 10 or so male, aged roughly 20 to 66 years with a mean age of roughly 32. Diluted blood was subjected to density centrifugation over Hypaque 1077 or Ficoll-Paque for isolation of peripheral blood mononuclear cells. Genomic DNA was extracted from unsorted mononuclear cells by Qiagen column purification or by a centrifugation-based method. Results and caveats for the whole study, not just this receptor: TCRbeta clonality was higher in CVID subjects than in healthy controls (t-test p = 0.018), and the increase was most characteristic of about a third of subjects. CVID TCRbeta sequences were reported to have fewer deletions and N-nucleotide insertions and to lack highly modified clones with 13 or more V deletions. Correlations between repertoire features and clinical complications were limited by patient heterogeneity within the CVID cohort. Even though DNA input was the same, control samples had an average of around 78,000 unique sequences each, compared with approximately 32,000 in CVID samples. According to the authors, figuring out what caused the increased clonality in CVID would require sequencing the repertoires of T cell subpopulations. Fewer TCRbeta clones were shared among CVID subjects than among healthy controls (p < 0.0001).

The clonotype was recovered from a person aged 18-69 years in good health. Sequencing was done on a sample of peripheral blood mononuclear cells.

The part of the CDR3 DNA that was read is TGTGCCAGCACTGCGGGGTCGAACACCGGGGAG. It translates to CASTAGSNTGE. The CDR3 reads in full as CASTAGSNTGELFF. This chain is built from TRBV2 and TRBJ2-2, with TRBD2 perhaps the D gene, on 6 matching bases. The read comes to an end 3 residues before the CDR3 does, leaving the germline J gene to fill in the end. Via the germline V gene, CDR1 is SNHLY and CDR2 FYNNEI. The CDR3 contains 14 residues, cysteine and phenylalanine counted. Shown are 33 bases from within the CDR3, in frame from base 1. V is shortened by 7 bases, J by 0 bases, and the region joining them spans 9 bases.